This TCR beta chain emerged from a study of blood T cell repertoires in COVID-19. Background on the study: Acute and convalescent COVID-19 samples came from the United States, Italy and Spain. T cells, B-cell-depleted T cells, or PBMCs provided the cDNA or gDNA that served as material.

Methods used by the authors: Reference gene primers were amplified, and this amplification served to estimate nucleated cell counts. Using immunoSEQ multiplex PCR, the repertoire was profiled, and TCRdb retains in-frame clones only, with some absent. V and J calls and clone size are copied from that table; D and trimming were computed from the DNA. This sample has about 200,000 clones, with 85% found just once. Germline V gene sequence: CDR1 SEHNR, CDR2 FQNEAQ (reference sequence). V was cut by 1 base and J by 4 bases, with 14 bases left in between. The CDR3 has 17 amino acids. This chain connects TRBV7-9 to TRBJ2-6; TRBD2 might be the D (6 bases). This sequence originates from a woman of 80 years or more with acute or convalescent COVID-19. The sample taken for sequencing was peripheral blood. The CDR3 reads CASSLGGVRYGANVLTF. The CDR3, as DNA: TGTGCCAGCAGCTTAGGCGGGGTACGGTACGGGGCCAACGTCCTGACTTTC.